This T cell receptor (beta chain) was sequenced during a study of post-analysis software for immune sequencing data. Germline V gene data show CDR1 as SNHLY and CDR2 as FYNNEI. This CDR3 region has 12 residues. V was clipped by 2 bases and J by 6 bases, with 5 bases between them. Sequencing libraries made from TCR beta cDNA carried unique molecular identifiers. TCRdb reprocessed the PCR reads via MiXCR and lists one record per CDR3 protein. The sample has roughly 800,000 distinct CDR3 sequences, approximately 53% seen once. Study findings and constraints: Samples prepared in the same batch strongly co-clustered by F measure. Compared with controls, patients had more of about 5 TRBV segments, including TRBV5-6, TRBV5-1 and TRBV20-1.

A remark on this clonotype: What it binds is not known.

Sequencing was carried out using blood. The rearrangement uses TRBV2 and TRBJ2-1, with unresolved D. This TCR was recovered from a girl aged 5-17 years with multiple sclerosis. Written as DNA, the CDR3 is TGTGCCAGCAGTGAACGAGGCAATGAGCAGTTCTTC. This codes for CASSERGNEQFF.